This T cell receptor beta chain was recovered during a study of T-cell memory formation after mild COVID-19. Across the whole study: There were largely donor-specific TCR clusters.

In the case of this clonotype: Antigen unknown.

Deletions cut 7 bases from V and 8 bases from J, with 21 bases between. The germline gives CDR1 LGHNT, CDR2 FRNRAP. This CDR3 region has 15 residues. Constant-segment primers served in 5'RACE that generated TCR alpha and TCR beta cDNA libraries bearing sample barcodes and UMIs. Each CDR3 protein is one row after TCRdb ran MiXCR on the 5' RACE reads. The data show about 270,000 distinct CDR3 sequences, around 15% seen once. Findings and limits, study-wide: Pre-infection memory showed some responding clones, and this suggested that cross-reactive memory joined. Whether second-wave clones peaking at day 37 were SARS-CoV-2 specific went unconfirmed.

This clonotype was obtained from a man aged 18 to 30 who had mild COVID-19 (a few samples of this study predate the infection). Cell type and time point are not known. The gene calls are TRBV12-5 and TRBJ1-5; no firm D call. The sequencing input was PBMCs or a T cell subset sorted from them (not recorded which). The CDR3 loop is CASAIGGWATEPQHF. CDR3 nucleotide sequence: TGTGCTAGTGCCATTGGTGGCTGGGCAACGGAGCCCCAGCATTTT.